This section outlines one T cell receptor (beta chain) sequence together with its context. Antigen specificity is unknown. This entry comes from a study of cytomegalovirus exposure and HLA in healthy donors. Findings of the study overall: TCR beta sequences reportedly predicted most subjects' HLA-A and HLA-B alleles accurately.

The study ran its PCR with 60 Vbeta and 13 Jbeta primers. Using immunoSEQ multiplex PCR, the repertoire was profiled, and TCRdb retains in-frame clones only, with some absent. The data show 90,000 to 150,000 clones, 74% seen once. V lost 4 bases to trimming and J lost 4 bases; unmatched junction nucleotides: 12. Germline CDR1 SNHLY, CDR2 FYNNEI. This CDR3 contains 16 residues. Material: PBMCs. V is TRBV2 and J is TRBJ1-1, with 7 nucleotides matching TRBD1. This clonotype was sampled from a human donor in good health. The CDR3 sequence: CASSGEGLTGSTEAFF. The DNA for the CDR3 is TGTGCCAGCAGTGGTGAAGGCCTGACAGGGAGCACTGAAGCTTTCTTT. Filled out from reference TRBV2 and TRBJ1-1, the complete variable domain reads EPEVTQTPSHQVTQMGQEVILRCVPISNHLYFYWYRQILGQKVEFLVSFYNNEISEKSEIFDDQFSVERPDGSNFTLKIRSTKLEDSAMYFCASSGEGLTGSTEAFFGQGTRLTVV.